This T cell receptor beta chain was found in a study of blood T cells in healthy people across ages. As concerns this clonotype: Its specificity is unknown.

Notes on the study in general: Diversity figures derived from one million T cells were judged to underestimate the true value.

Isolation of PBMCs gave at least 6 million cells per sample. This CDR3 is 15 amino acids long. Germline loops: CDR1 KGHSH, CDR2 LQKENI. Trimming left V 0 bases short and J 5 bases short, with 11 bases between. Next came a second PCR, run for about 7 to 12 cycles, which used a sample-barcoded 5' primer along with a J-beta primer mix. TCRdb passed the 5' RACE reads through MiXCR, listing each CDR3 protein once. The repertoire has approximately 780,000 distinct CDR3 sequences, approximately 24% of them found once; the top ten carry under 3%. The same sample was also studied in work on T cells of mothers and their children. As that study records: In this cohort, donors were three healthy Caucasian mothers plus their six children. Slightly higher but non-significant overlap marked related mother-child pairs versus unrelated pairs.

The clonotype was recovered from a boy aged 5-17 years in good health. The chain couples TRBV18 to TRBJ1-5; TRBD1 is a possible D gene (6 bases). Input material: blood. The CDR3 nucleotides read TGTGCCAGCTCACCACCGGGGGCACCCCATCAGCCCCAGCATTTT. This codes for CASSPPGAPHQPQHF.